A single sample gave rise to the 11 T cell receptor beta chains below, sequenced in a study of blood T cells in healthy people across ages. The use of a sample-barcoded 5' primer and a J-beta primer mix characterized a second PCR of roughly 7 to 11 cycles. TCRdb used MiXCR to reprocess the 5' RACE reads, holding one entry per CDR3 protein. The sample records 1 million to 1.2 million distinct CDR3 sequences, around two fifths being singletons. What was sequenced was blood. The origin of the receptors is a young man in good health.

This chain connects TRBV12-3 or TRBV12-4 to TRBJ2-5; the match to TRBD2 covers 13 bases. With 10 bases clipped from V and 4 bases from J, the junction kept 6 bases outside the gene matches. The CDR3 spans 14 residues. The CDR3 loop reads CATRLAGGGETQYF. The CDR3 coding sequence is TGTGCCACCCGACTAGCGGGGGGCGGAGAGACCCAGTACTTC.

The rearrangement links TRBV18 to TRBJ2-1; perhaps TRBD2 as D (6 bases). V was pared by 2 bases and J by 6 bases, with 14 bases between. The CDR3 is 15 amino acids. Germline V gene data show CDR1 as KGHSH and CDR2 as LQKENI. The CDR3 sequence: CASSPGGKKGNEQFF. The CDR3 DNA reads as TGTGCCAGCTCACCAGGGGGGAAGAAGGGCAATGAGCAGTTCTTC.

This clonotype showed up just a few times. This chain links TRBV29-1 with TRBJ2-4, with TRBD1 identical over 8 bases. This CDR3 is 15 amino acids long. V was pared by 7 bases and J by 2 bases, with 10 bases of the junction left unmatched. Germline CDR1 reads SQVTM; CDR2 reads ANQGSEA. CDR3 DNA sequence: TGCAGCGCCGAAGTGACAGGGGTTTCCAAAAACATTCAGTACTTC. It is translated as CSAEVTGVSKNIQYF.

The gene calls are TRBV4-2 and TRBJ2-3; 8 bases align to TRBD2. The CDR3 extends over 16 amino acids. Germline assignment: CDR1 LGHNA and CDR2 YNFKEQ. V gave up 4 bases and J gave up 0 bases; unmatched junction bases: 6. The CDR3 coding sequence is TGTGCCAGCAGCCGACATAGCGGGGCAAGCACAGATACGCAGTATTTT. Its translation: CASSRHSGASTDTQYF.

This clonotype was seen only a few times. This chain uses TRBV5-1 with TRBJ1-1; D remains unclear. Germline V CDR1 and CDR2: SGHRS, YFSETQ. The CDR3 extends over 15 amino acids. The ends were cut back, 0 bases at V and 6 bases at J, with 15 bases in the middle. Here the CDR3 reads CASSLDQAGSAEAFF. CDR3 DNA sequence: TGCGCCAGCAGCTTGGACCAAGCGGGGTCGGCTGAAGCTTTCTTT.

This clonotype came up a few times. The chain has TRBV6-5 and TRBJ1-2; D is unresolved. The length of the CDR3 is 16 residues. Germline lookup yields CDR1 MNHEY and CDR2 SVGAGI. Trimming took 2 bases from V and 3 from J, leaving 16 bases between them. The CDR3 loop is CASSYRGGPQDYGYTF. The DNA for the CDR3 is TGTGCCAGCAGTTACCGCGGTGGTCCGCAGGACTATGGCTACACCTTC.

The chain links TRBV30 to TRBJ2-3, with TRBD2 matching over 10 bases. The V and J ends lost 4 bases and 5 bases, in that order; junction bases with no gene match: 6. This CDR3 contains 14 residues. CDR1 is GTSNPN and CDR2 is SVGIG in the germline V gene (reference sequence). In DNA, the CDR3 is TGTGCCTGGACTAGCGGGGGCCTAAAAGATACGCAGTATTTT. It translates to CAWTSGGLKDTQYF.

This clonotype was counted only a few times. This chain joins TRBV12-3 or TRBV12-4 and TRBJ1-5, with TRBD1 matching 10 bases. V was pared by 4 bases and J by 0 bases, with 12 bases of the junction left unmatched. The CDR3 totals 19 residues. The CDR3 DNA reads as TGTGCCAGCAGTTCAAGCGGGACAGGGGATTCCAATAGCAATCAGCCCCAGCATTTT. It encodes CASSSSGTGDSNSNQPQHF.

This clonotype was detected a few times. The rearrangement uses TRBV6-2 or TRBV6-3 and TRBJ2-7; D perhaps matches TRBD1 (6 bases). The V end was cut by 5 bases, the J end by 2 bases, with 16 bases between. This CDR3 has 15 amino acids. Germline V CDR1 and CDR2: MNHEY, SVGEGT. The CDR3 coding sequence is TGTGCCAGCAGTCGTACCGGGACACCAACCTACGAGCAGTACTTC. Translating gives CASSRTGTPTYEQYF.

V and J are TRBV5-1 and TRBJ2-1; D remains ambiguous. The DNA end favors TRBJ2-7, so the J call may be wrong. The germline V gene has CDR1 SGHRS and CDR2 YFSETQ. The CDR3 loop spans 16 amino acids. CDR3 residues: CASSLGPQSSYNEQYF. In DNA form, the CDR3 reads TGCGCCAGCAGCTTGGGGCCACAGAGCTCCTACAATGAGCAGTACTTC.

The rearrangement uses TRBV7-3 and TRBJ1-1; TRBD1 matches 12 bases. Germline assignment: CDR1 SGHTA and CDR2 FQGTGA. V dropped 1 base and J dropped 1; count of bases not matched to a gene: 1. This CDR3 has 16 amino acids. Here the CDR3 DNA reads TGTGCCAGCAGCTTAATGGGACAGGGGGCGAACACTGAAGCTTTCTTT. This gives the protein CASSLMGQGANTEAFF. The full variable domain, in which reference TRBV7-3 and TRBJ1-1 provide the parts outside the CDR3, is GAGVSQTPSNKVTEKGKYVELRCDPISGHTALYWYRQSLGQGPEFLIYFQGTGAADDSGLPNDRFFAVRPEGSVSTLKIQRTERGDSAVYLCASSLMGQGANTEAFFGQGTRLTVV.